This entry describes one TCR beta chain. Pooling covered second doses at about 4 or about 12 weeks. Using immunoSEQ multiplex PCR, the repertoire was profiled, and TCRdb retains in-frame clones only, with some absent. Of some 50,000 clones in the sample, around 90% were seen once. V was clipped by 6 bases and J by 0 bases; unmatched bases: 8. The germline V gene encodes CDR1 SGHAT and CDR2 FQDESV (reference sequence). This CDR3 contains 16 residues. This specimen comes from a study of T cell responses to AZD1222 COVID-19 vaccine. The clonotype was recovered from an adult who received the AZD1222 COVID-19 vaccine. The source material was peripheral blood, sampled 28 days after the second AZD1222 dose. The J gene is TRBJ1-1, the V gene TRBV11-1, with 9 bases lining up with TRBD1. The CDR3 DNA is TGTGCCAGCAGACCGGGACAGGGCGGGATGAACACTGAAGCTTTCTTT. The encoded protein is CASRPGQGGMNTEAFF.